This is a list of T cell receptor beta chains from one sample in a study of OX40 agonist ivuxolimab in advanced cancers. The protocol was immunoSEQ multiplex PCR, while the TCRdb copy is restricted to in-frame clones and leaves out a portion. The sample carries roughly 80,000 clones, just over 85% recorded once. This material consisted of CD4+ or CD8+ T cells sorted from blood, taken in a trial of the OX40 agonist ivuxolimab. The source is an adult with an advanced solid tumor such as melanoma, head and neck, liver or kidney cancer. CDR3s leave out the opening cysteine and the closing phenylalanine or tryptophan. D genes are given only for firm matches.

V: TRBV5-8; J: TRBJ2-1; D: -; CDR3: ASSLEGTQYNEQF
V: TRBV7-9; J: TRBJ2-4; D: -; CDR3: ASSLTGPDIQY
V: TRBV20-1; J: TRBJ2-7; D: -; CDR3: SRRGPQEQY
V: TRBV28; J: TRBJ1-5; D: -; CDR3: ASSPGPQGSQPQH
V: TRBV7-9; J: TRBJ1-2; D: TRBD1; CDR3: ASSLVQGGYGYT
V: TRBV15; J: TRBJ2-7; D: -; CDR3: ATSRAGGRDYEQY
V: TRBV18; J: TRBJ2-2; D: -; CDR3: ASSLDGWELF
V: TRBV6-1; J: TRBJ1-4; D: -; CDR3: ASSSHAGHPF
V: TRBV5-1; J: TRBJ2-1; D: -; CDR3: ASSLGPEQF
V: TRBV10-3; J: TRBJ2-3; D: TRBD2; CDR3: AISDPSGSTDTQY
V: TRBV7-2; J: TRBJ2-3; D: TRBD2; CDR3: ASSLGGGGSTDTQY
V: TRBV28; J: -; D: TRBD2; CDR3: ASRKELARSYEQY
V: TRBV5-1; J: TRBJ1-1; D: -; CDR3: ASTSGEPFTEAF
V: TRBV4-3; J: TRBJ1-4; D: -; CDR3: ASSQGGAVREKLF
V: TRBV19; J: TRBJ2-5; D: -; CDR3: ASSIGITLRETQY
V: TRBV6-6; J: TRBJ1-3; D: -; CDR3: ASSFIQGRTGNTIY
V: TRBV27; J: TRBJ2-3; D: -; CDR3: ASKGPIGQY
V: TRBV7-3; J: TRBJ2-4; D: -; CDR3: ASSLTGHSENIQY
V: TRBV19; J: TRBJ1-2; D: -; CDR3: ASRSRDNYGYT
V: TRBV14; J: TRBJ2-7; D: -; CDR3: ASSPGRGLRYEQY
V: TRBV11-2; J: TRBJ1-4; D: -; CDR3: ASTQAGEKLF
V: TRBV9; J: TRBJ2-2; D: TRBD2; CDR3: ASSPYRLAGVVGELF
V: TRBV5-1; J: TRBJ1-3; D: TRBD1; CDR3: ASSVGDRQNSGNTIY
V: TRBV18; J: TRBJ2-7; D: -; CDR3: ASSPDYEQY
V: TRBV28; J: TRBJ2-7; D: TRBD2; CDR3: ASSQLAGAYEQY
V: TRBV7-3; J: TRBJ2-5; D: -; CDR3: ASSLIVTETQY
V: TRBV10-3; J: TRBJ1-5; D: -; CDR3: AISELGVDQPQH
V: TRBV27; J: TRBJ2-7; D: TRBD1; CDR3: ASSPWTGRISKGDEQY
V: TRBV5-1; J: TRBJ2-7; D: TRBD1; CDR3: ASSSRQGANEQY
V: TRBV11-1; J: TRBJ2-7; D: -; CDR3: ASSLTLQSSYEQY
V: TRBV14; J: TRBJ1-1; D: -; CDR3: ASSQDLGRLNTEAF
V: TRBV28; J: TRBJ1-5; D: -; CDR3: ASSLIPQPQH
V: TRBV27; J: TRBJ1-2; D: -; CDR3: ASSLYVERHLNYGYT